This is a list of T cell receptor beta chains from one sample in a study of shared clonotypes between healthy human individuals. Using immunoSEQ multiplex PCR, the repertoire was profiled, and TCRdb retains in-frame clones only, with some absent. Of under 850,000 clones in the sample, about two thirds are singletons; the top ten hold more than 1.5%. Sample: memory CD4+ T cells sorted from blood. Receptors originate from a young woman in good health. The CDR3 runs from the conserved cysteine through the conserved F or W. Each record gives: V gene, CDR3 protein.

TRBV10-3 | CATEGRGQGKTEAFF
TRBV5-4 | CASSLAGARYTF
TRBV29-1 | CSVVLAGGPHEQYF
TRBV10-3 | CAISRGGLLNEQFF
TRBV7-9 | CASSGQGNTEAFF
TRBV30 | CAWSLTGGYNEQFF
TRBV28 | CASSLGAEGATEAFF
TRBV28 | CASSLEGGRAKNIQYF
TRBV7-2 | CASSLDNYEQYF
TRBV5-1 | CASSPGHYYDEQFF
TRBV5-1 | CASSFRTGEITGELFF
TRBV19 | CASSTGLAGSEQFF
TRBV27 | CASSRLAGGWYEQYF
TRBV6-6 | CASSTTTYNEQFF
TRBV16 | CATIPSNQPQHF
TRBV15 | CATSRDRTGQETQYF
TRBV19 | CASSTQGSHGEQFF
TRBV19 | CASSRRTGGLLGANVLTF
TRBV7-9 | CASSPGAGNTGELFF
TRBV6-6 | CASSSQIGAFF
TRBV18 | CASSPRDTGELFF
TRBV9 | CASSVYGSYQETQYF
TRBV7-6 | CASSLAQVETQYF